The clone carrying this T cell receptor (beta chain) was recorded many times. Both 60 Vbeta primers and 13 Jbeta primers went into the PCR. Measured with immunoSEQ multiplex PCR; TCRdb has only the in-frame clones, and not every one. The sample comprises 130,000 to 150,000 clones, around three quarters of which are singletons, and 2.5% to 3.5% rests with the top ten. This specimen comes from a study of cytomegalovirus exposure and HLA in healthy donors. The CDR3 totals 19 residues. At collection, donors were nominally healthy, but unrecorded immune exposures were probable. The sequencing input was PBMCs. The genes are TRBV12-2 and TRBJ2-7; TRBD2, the table's D call, lacks a check against the DNA. TRBV12-2 counts as a pseudogene. This sequence originates from a man in his forties or fifties in good health and CMV-seropositive. CDR3 DNA: TGTGCAAGTCGCTCACGGACTAGCGGGGGAGGACAGATATCCTACGAGCAGTACTTC. The encoded protein is CASRSRTSGGGQISYEQYF.